This TCR beta chain was profiled in a study of CD8 T cells in ankylosing spondylitis. The study's findings and limits: In the blood and synovial fluid of reactive arthritis, some motif variants had been previously reported. Disease-linked clones were found to be CD8+ and relatively rare in peripheral blood. A motif in TCR beta, a set of under ten highly homologous variants, appeared characteristic of ankylosing spondylitis blood. Matched ankylosing spondylitis synovial fluid reportedly showed significant enrichment of disease-linked clones.

Each TCR beta library was made by quantitative 5'-RACE that incorporated molecular barcodes. MiXCR, applied by TCRdb to the 5' RACE reads, yields one record per CDR3 protein. Of approximately 550,000 distinct CDR3 sequences in the sample, roughly 13% are singletons; the top ten hold over 6.5%. This clonotype was seen only a few times. Its antigen is undetermined. Sequences were obtained from blood, either unsorted or a sorted T cell fraction (not recorded which). The TCR was taken from a male donor with ankylosing spondylitis.

The CDR3: CASRVLRDRGPYQPQHF. CDR3 in DNA: TGTGCCAGCCGCGTCCTCCGGGACAGGGGACCTTATCAGCCCCAGCATTTT. The chain has TRBV3-1 and TRBJ1-5; 10 positions match TRBD1. This CDR3 is 17 amino acids long. Per the germline V gene, CDR1 is LGHDT and CDR2 is YNNKEL (reference sequence). V gave up 8 bases and J gave up 5 bases; unmatched junction bases: 15.